A selection of T cell receptor beta chains follows, all from one sample in a study of T cells in Graves' hyperthyroidism and ophthalmopathy. TCRdb passed the multiplex PCR reads through MiXCR, listing each CDR3 protein once. The sample lists about 280,000 distinct CDR3 sequences; under 30% were seen once. Sequencing was done on a sample of blood. These receptors were collected from a man in his forties with Graves' hyperthyroidism that later progressed to Graves' ophthalmopathy. Both conserved end residues are part of each CDR3. A D gene is named only where the DNA matches it firmly. Clone size, where shown, is once, few, many, or a class for clones that have expanded.

V	J	size	D	DNA	CDR3
TRBV29-1	TRBJ2-7	many	TRBD1	TGCAGCTTCGCACCCGGGACAGGGGGCTCCTACGAGCAGTACTTC	CSFAPGTGGSYEQYF
TRBV12-5	TRBJ1-2	.	.	TGTGCTAGTGGATCAGGGGAATCCTTAGGAGGCTACACCTTC	CASGSGESLGGYTF
TRBV6-2/TRBV6-3	TRBJ1-1	.	.	TGTGCCAGCAGTTACTATACCCCATGGGTCCCTTTCTTCAACACTGAAGCTTTCTTT	CASSYYTPWVPFFNTEAFF
TRBV6-5	TRBJ2-7	many	TRBD1	TGTGCCAGCAGTCGCCTCGGACAGGGGGACGAGCAGTACTTC	CASSRLGQGDEQYF
TRBV6-1	TRBJ2-3	many	TRBD2	TGTGCCAGCAGTGAAGCAGCCCCCCGACTAGCTGGCACAGATACGCAGTATTTT	CASSEAAPRLAGTDTQYF
TRBV6-1	TRBJ2-5	many	.	TGTGCCAGCACAAGTATTCAAGAGACCCGGTACTTC	CASTSIQETRYF
TRBV20-1	TRBJ1-5	many	.	TGCAGTGTAGGGGAGAATAGCAATCAGCCCCAGCATTTT	CSVGENSNQPQHF
TRBV28	TRBJ2-7	.	.	TGTGCCAGCAGTTTATCCGGGACCACCTCCTACGAGCAGTACTTC	CASSLSGTTSYEQYF
TRBV6-1	TRBJ1-5	many	TRBD1	TGTGCCAGCAGTGAAGCGGGGGCAGGGGGTCAGCCCCAGCATTTT	CASSEAGAGGQPQHF
TRBV6-1	TRBJ2-2	.	.	TGTGCCAGCAGTCGGGATAACGGGCGAGGGACCGGGGAGCTGTTTTTT	CASSRDNGRGTGELFF
TRBV10-3	TRBJ2-5	many	.	TGTGCCATCAGTGAGTCGGAGGGGGCTCTTGGGCAAGAGACCCAGTACTTC	CAISESEGALGQETQYF
TRBV12-3/TRBV12-4	TRBJ2-7	many	TRBD1	TGTGCCAGCAGTAAGGGACAGGGGGACGAGCAGTACTTC	CASSKGQGDEQYF
TRBV11-3	TRBJ2-7	many	.	TGTGCCAGCAGCTTACTACCTTGGGGCTTCAAGTACTCCTACGAGCAGTACTTC	CASSLLPWGFKYSYEQYF